This entry features one TCR beta chain sequence. The table came from immunoSEQ multiplex PCR; TCRdb's copy has only in-frame clones and leaves some out. The sample includes 70,000 to 80,000 clones, roughly 94% of them seen just once. The data were obtained in a study of T cell changes during pregnancy in multiple sclerosis. Looked up from germline, CDR1 is LNHNV and CDR2 is YYDKDF (reference sequence). The CDR3 is 15 residues long. The V segment lost 0 bases and the J segment 5 bases; nucleotides outside the gene matches: 7. The rearrangement links TRBV15 to TRBJ2-7, with 7 bases lining up with TRBD2. The input for sequencing was peripheral blood, taken in the third trimester of pregnancy. The origin of this receptor is a female donor with multiple sclerosis, enrolled in a pregnancy study. The CDR3 reads CATSRDRGGYDEQYF. The DNA for the CDR3 is TGTGCCACCAGCAGAGATCGGGGAGGGTACGACGAGCAGTACTTC. Based on the CDR3 plus reference TRBV15 and TRBJ2-7, the full variable domain is DAMVIQNPRYQVTQFGKPVTLSCSQTLNHNVMYWYQQKSSQAPKLLFHYYDKDFNNEADTPDNFQSRRPNTSFCFLDIRSPGLGDTAMYLCATSRDRGGYDEQYFGPGTRLTVT.